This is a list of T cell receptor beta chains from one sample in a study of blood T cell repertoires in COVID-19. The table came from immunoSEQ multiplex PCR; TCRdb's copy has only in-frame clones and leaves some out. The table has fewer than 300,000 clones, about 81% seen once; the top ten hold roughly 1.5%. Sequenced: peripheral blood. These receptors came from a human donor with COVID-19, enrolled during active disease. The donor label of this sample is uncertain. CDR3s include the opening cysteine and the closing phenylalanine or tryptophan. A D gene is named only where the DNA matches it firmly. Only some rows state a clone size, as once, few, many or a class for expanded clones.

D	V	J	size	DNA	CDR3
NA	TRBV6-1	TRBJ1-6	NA	TGTGCCAGCAGTGAAATGGCCTCAGGGCTTAATTCACCCCTCCACTTT	CASSEMASGLNSPLHF
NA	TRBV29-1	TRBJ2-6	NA	TGCAGCGTTGGGGGGGGCGACGGTGGAGCCAACGTCCTGACTTTC	CSVGGGDGGANVLTF
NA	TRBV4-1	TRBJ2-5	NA	TGCGCCAGCAGCCAAGAACCCAGGGCAGAGACCCAGTACTTC	CASSQEPRAETQYF
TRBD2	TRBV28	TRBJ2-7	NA	TGTGCCAGCAGTAAGTCTGCGGGAGCCTACGAGCAGTACTTC	CASSKSAGAYEQYF
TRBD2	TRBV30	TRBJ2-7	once	TGTGCCTGGAGTGATGGGACTAGTAAGTGGCAGTACTTC	CAWSDGTSKWQYF
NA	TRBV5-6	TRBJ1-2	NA	TGTGCCAGCAGCTTCCAGGGGATCTATGGCTACACCTTC	CASSFQGIYGYTF
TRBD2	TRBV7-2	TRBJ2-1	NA	TGTGCCAGCAGCCCAGCGGGAGGCTACAATGAGCAGTTCTTC	CASSPAGGYNEQFF
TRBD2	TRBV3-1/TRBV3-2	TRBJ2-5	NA	TGTGCCAGCAGCCAAATCAGTACTAGCGGGAGTGAGACCCAGTACTTC	CASSQISTSGSETQYF
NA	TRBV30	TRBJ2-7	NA	TGTGCCTGGACCGGGGCGGAGGGGGGGATCGACGAGCAGTACTTC	CAWTGAEGGIDEQYF
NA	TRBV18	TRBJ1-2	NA	TGTGCCAGCTCATCGCGGGACGGTCTTTTGTATGGCTACACCTTC	CASSSRDGLLYGYTF
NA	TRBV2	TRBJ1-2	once	TGTGCCAGCAGTGAGCTAGGGGGAAACTATGGCTACACCTTC	CASSELGGNYGYTF
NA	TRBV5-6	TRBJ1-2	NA	TGTGCCAGCAGCTTGGGTTTTCGGGTCGGGTATGGCTACACCTTC	CASSLGFRVGYGYTF
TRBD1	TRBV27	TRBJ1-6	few	TGTGCCAGCAGTTTATCGGGACAGGGCTACTATAATTCACCCCTCCACTTT	CASSLSGQGYYNSPLHF
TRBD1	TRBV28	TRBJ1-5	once	TGTGCCAGCAGTTTCCGGGACAGGGACGTCGCGCCCCAGCATTTT	CASSFRDRDVAPQHF
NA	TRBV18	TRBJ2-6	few	TGTGCCAGCTCACCCCGCCCGGCAGGGTCTGATGGGGCCAACGTCCTGACTTTC	CASSPRPAGSDGANVLTF
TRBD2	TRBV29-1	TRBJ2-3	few	TGCAGCGTCCAAGGGACTAGCGGCAATACGCAGTATTTT	CSVQGTSGNTQYF
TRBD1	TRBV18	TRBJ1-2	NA	TGTGCCAGCTCACCGGCGACCGAGGGGGCCGATGGCTACACCTTC	CASSPATEGADGYTF
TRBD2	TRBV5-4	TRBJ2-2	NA	TGTGCCAGCAGCTTGGCCATAGCGGGTGCCGGGGAGCTGTTTTTT	CASSLAIAGAGELFF
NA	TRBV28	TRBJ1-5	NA	TGTGCCAGCAGGCCAACAACAGGGATTCAGCCCCAGCATTTT	CASRPTTGIQPQHF
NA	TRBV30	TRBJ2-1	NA	TGTGCCTGGAGTGTGCTGCGGGACCGGGAGCAGTTCTTC	CAWSVLRDREQFF
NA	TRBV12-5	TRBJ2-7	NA	TGTGCTAGTGCCCGGGGGACAGAAAGATACGAGCAGTACTTC	CASARGTERYEQYF
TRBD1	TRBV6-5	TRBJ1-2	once	TGTGCCAGCAGTTCGGGACAGGGAATTTATGGCTACACCTTC	CASSSGQGIYGYTF
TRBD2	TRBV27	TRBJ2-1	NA	TGTGCCAGCAGTTTGCTGTTTAGCGGGAGGCCCTTCGAGAATGAGCAGTTCTTC	CASSLLFSGRPFENEQFF
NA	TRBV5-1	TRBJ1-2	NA	TGCGCCAGCAGCTTGTCTCAAGGGAGGTCGGGTGGCTACACCTTC	CASSLSQGRSGGYTF
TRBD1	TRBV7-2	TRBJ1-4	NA	TGTGCCAGCAGCGGTTCCGGGACAGGAACCTATAATGAAAAACTGTTTTTT	CASSGSGTGTYNEKLFF
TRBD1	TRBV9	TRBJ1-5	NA	TGTGCCAGCAGCGCTGAACAGGGGCTCAATCAGCCCCAGCATTTT	CASSAEQGLNQPQHF
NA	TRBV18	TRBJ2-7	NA	TGTGCCAGCTCACCGAACAACTACGAGCAGTACTTC	CASSPNNYEQYF
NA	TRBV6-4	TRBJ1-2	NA	TGTGCCAGCAGTGAAGTTGCTTTTACTCACTATGGCTACACCTTC	CASSEVAFTHYGYTF
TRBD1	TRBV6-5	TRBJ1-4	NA	TGTGCCAGCAGTTACCACCGGGACAGCTCTAATGAAAAACTGTTTTTT	CASSYHRDSSNEKLFF
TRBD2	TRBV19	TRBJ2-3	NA	TGTGCCAGTAGTATAAAAGCGGGGCGGTTACAGATAGCCCGGGAGTTT	CASSIKAGRLQIAREF
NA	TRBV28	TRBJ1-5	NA	TGTGCCAGCAGTTTTGTCTCCAGGGGATATAGCAATCAGCCCCAGCATTTT	CASSFVSRGYSNQPQHF
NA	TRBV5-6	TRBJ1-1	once	TGTGCCAGCAGCTTGCAGCCGAGGAGGGACACTGAAGCTTTCTTT	CASSLQPRRDTEAFF
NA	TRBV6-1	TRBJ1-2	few	TGTGCCAGCAGTGAAGCACGGAGTAACTATGGCTACACCTTC	CASSEARSNYGYTF
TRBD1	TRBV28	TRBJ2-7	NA	TGTGCCAGCCATCTGAGACAGGGGAGCTACGAGCAGTACTTC	CASHLRQGSYEQYF
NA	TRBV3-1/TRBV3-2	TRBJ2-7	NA	TGTGCCAGCAGCCAAGAATGGGCCTGGGAGCAGTACTTC	CASSQEWAWEQYF
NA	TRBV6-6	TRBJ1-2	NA	TGTGCCACAAGTACAGGGAACGTTGGCTACACCTTC	CATSTGNVGYTF
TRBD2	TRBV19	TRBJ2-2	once	TGTGCCAGTAGTATGATAGCGGGAGACACCGGGGAGCTGTTTTTT	CASSMIAGDTGELFF